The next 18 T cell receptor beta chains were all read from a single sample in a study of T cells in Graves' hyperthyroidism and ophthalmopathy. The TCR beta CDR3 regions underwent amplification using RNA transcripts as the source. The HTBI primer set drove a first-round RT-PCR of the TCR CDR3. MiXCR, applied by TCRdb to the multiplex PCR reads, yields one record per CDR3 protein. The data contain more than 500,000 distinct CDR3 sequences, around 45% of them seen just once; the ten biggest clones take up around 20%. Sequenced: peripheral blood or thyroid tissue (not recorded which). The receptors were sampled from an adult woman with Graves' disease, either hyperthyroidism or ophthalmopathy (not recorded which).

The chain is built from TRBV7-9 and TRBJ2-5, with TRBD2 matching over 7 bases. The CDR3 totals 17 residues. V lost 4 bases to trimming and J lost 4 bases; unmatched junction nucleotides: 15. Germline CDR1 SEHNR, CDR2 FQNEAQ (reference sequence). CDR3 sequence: CASSSRLAGLGRETQYF. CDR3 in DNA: TGTGCCAGCAGCTCCAGACTAGCTGGCCTAGGTCGAGAGACCCAGTACTTC.

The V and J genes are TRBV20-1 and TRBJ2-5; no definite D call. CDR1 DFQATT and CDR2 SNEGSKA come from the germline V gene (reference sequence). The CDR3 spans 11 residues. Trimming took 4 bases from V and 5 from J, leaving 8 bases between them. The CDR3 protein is CSATDRETQYF. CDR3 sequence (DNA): TGCAGTGCTACGGATCGGGAGACCCAGTACTTC.

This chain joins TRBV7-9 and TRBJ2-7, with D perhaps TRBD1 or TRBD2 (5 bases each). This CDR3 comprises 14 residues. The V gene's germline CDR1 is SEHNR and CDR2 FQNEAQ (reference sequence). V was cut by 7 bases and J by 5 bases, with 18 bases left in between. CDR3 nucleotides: TGTGCCAGCACCCGGGACGGAGGTAGGAACGAGCAGTACTTC. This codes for CASTRDGGRNEQYF.

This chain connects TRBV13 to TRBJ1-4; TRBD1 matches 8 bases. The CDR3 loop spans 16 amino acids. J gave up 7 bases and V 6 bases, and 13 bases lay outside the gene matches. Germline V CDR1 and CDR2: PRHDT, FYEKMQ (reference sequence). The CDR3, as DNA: TGTGCCAGCAGTGATCCAACTACAGGGGGGGGTGAAAAACTGTTTTTT. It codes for CASSDPTTGGGEKLFF.

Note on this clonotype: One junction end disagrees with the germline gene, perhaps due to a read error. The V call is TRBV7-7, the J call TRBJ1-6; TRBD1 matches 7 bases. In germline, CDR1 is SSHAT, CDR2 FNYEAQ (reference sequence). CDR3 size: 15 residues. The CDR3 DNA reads TGTGCTAGCAGCCCGACAGGGCTCTATAATTCACCCCTCCACTTT. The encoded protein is CASSPTGLYNSPLHF.

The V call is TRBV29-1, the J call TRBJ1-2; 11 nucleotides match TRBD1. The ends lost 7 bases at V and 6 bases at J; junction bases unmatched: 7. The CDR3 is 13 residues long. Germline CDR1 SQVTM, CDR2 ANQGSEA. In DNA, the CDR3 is TGCAGCGCAGGGGACAGGGGGTTTCATGGCTACACCTTC. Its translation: CSAGDRGFHGYTF.

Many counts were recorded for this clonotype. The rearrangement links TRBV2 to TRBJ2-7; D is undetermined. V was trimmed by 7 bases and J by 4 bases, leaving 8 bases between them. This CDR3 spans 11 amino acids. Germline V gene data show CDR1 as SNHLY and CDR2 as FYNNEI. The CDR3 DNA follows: TGTGCCAGCACCTCTGGGTACGAGCAGTACTTC. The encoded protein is CASTSGYEQYF. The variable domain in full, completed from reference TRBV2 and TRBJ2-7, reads EPEVTQTPSHQVTQMGQEVILRCVPISNHLYFYWYRQILGQKVEFLVSFYNNEISEKSEIFDDQFSVERPDGSNFTLKIRSTKLEDSAMYFCASTSGYEQYFGPGTRLTVT.

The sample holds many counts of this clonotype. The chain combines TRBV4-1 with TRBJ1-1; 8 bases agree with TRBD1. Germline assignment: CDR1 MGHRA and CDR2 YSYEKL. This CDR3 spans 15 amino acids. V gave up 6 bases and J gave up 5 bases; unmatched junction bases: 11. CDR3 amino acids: CASRGQAHEGTEAFF. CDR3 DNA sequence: TGCGCCAGCAGGGGACAGGCCCACGAGGGTACTGAAGCTTTCTTT.

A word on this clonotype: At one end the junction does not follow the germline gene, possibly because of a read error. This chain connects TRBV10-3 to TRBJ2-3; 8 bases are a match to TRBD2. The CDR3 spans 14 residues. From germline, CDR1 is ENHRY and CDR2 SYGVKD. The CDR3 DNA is TGTGCCATCAATGAGCGGGAGCGGGCAGATACGCAGTATTTT. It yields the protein CAINERERADTQYF.

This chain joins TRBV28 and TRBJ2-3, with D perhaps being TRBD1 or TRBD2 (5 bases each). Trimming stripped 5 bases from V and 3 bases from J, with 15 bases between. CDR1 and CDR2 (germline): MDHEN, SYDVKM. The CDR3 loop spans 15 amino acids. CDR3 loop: CASSPFWGRTDTQYF. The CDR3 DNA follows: TGTGCCAGCAGTCCCTTTTGGGGGAGAACAGATACGCAGTATTTT.

The DNA for the CDR3 is TGTGCCAGCAACGACAGGGGTTCGGGCTATGGCTACACCTTC. It is translated as CASNDRGSGYGYTF. This chain links TRBV7-9 with TRBJ1-2, with TRBD1 identical over 8 bases. Germline V gives CDR1 SEHNR, CDR2 FQNEAQ (reference sequence). J was trimmed by 4 bases and V by 7 bases; bases with no gene match: 8. This CDR3 is built from 14 residues.

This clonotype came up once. DNA of the CDR3: TGCAGTGCTAGGGTGGGGACTAGCGGGAGGAGGGTAAATGAAAAACTGTTTTTT. This gives the protein CSARVGTSGRRVNEKLFF. The rearrangement uses TRBV20-1 and TRBJ1-4, with D possibly matching TRBD1 (5 bases). The germline V and J ends were trimmed by 3 bases and 5 bases, with 25 bases remaining between them. The CDR3 has 18 amino acids. Germline-derived CDR1 and CDR2 are DFQATT and SNEGSKA (reference sequence).

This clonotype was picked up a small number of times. The CDR3 protein is CAAQTGSGATGELFF. CDR3 DNA sequence: TGTGCCGCCCAAACGGGTAGCGGGGCCACCGGGGAGCTGTTTTTT. The chain recombines TRBV28 with TRBJ2-2; 8 bases match TRBD2. Germline trimming cut 11 bases from V and 4 bases from J; bases unmatched to any gene: 12. CDR3 length: 15 residues. CDR1 is MDHEN, CDR2 SYDVKM, per germline.

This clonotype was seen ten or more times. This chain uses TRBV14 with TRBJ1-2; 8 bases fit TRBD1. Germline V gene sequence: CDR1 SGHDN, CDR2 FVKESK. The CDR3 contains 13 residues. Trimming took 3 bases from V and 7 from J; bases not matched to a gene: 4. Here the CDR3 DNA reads TGTGCCAGCAGCCAGACAGGGGAGGCTGGCTACACCTTC. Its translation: CASSQTGEAGYTF.

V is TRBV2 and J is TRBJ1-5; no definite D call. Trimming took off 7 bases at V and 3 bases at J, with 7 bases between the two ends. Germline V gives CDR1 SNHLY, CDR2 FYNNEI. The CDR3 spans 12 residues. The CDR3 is CASKLDNQPQHF. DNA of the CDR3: TGTGCCAGCAAGTTGGACAATCAGCCCCAGCATTTT.

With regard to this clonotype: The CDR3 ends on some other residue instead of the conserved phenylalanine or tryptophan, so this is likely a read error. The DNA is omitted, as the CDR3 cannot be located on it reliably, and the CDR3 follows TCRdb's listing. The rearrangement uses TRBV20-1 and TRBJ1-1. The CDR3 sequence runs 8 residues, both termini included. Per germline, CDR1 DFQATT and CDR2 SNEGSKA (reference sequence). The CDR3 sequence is CSAELGLY.

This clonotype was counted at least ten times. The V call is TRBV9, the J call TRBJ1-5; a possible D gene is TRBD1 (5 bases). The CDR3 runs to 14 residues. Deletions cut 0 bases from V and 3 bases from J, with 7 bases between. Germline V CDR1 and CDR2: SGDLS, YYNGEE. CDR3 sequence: CASSVDGANQPQHF. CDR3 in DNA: TGTGCCAGCAGCGTAGATGGGGCCAATCAGCCCCAGCATTTT.

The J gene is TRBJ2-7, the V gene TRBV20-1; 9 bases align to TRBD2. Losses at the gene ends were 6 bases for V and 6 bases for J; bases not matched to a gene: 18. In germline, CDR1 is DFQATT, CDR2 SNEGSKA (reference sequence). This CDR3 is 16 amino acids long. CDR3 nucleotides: TGCAGTGCCTTTGACGAAGGCGGGAGGGGAGCCTGCGAGCAGTACTTC. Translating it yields CSAFDEGGRGACEQYF.